Given below is one TCR beta chain in context. The method was immunoSEQ multiplex PCR; TCRdb's version includes in-frame clones alone and lacks a portion of them. In the table there are roughly 160,000 clones, around 90% of which are singletons. These data are taken from a study of blood T cell repertoires in COVID-19. Study at large: PBMCs, B-cell-depleted T cells, or T cells were the source of the cDNA or gDNA that made up the material.

Germline V gives CDR1 KGHDR, CDR2 SFDVKD. The CDR3 has 14 amino acids. The V end was cut by 5 bases, the J end by 0 bases, with 9 bases between. The chain uses TRBV24-1 and TRBJ2-5, with D unclear. Sequencing input: peripheral blood. The clonotype was recovered from a man aged 55 to 70 with COVID-19, enrolled during active disease. CDR3 coding DNA: TGTGCCACCAGTGCTCCGCAGGACCAAGAGACCCAGTACTTC. Its protein is CATSAPQDQETQYF.